This passage covers 11 T cell receptor beta chains from one sample sequenced in a study of shared clonotypes between healthy human individuals. Profiled with immunoSEQ multiplex PCR; TCRdb holds only in-frame clones, not every one. This table holds some 660,000 clones, roughly 73% found once. Source material: memory CD4+ T cells sorted from blood. Subset noted: CD45RA-negative fraction. These receptors all come from a woman aged 30 to 39 in good health.

This rearrangement joins TRBV11-3 to TRBJ2-1; D unresolved. The V and J ends lost 2 bases and 4 bases respectively, with 9 bases between them. The CDR3 spans 14 residues. Germline CDR1 and CDR2: SGHNT and YENEEA. In DNA form, the CDR3 reads TGTGCCAGCAGCTTACTAGGACCATACAATGAGCAGTTCTTC. Translated, it gives CASSLLGPYNEQFF.

The genes are TRBV27 and TRBJ1-5; D is undetermined. The CDR3 is 14 amino acids. Germline CDR1 reads MNHEY; CDR2 reads SMNVEV (reference sequence). Deletions cut 2 bases from V and 5 bases from J, with 10 bases between. CDR3 DNA: TGTGCCAGCAGTTTAGTGCTCGGGGATCAGCCCCAGCATTTT. Amino acid sequence: CASSLVLGDQPQHF.

This chain links TRBV28 with TRBJ1-3, with 7 bases matching TRBD1. Per germline, CDR1 MDHEN and CDR2 SYDVKM. CDR3 length: 13 residues. Trimming removed 11 bases from V and 2 bases from J; junction bases left unmatched: 6. The CDR3 loop reads CAGQEGAGNTIYF. CDR3 nucleotides: TGTGCCGGACAGGAGGGGGCTGGAAACACCATATATTTT.

The CDR3 bases are TGTGCCAGCATCAACAGGGAGACCGGGGAGCTGTTTTTT. Its protein product is CASINRETGELFF. The genes are TRBV28 and TRBJ2-2; D is possibly TRBD1 (6 bases). Germline V gene sequence: CDR1 MDHEN, CDR2 SYDVKM. The CDR3 is made up of 13 amino acids. The V gene lost 7 bases and the J gene lost 5 bases, with 11 bases spanning the gap. Combining the CDR3 with reference TRBV28 and TRBJ2-2 gives the whole variable domain DVKVTQSSRYLVKRTGEKVFLECVQDMDHENMFWYRQDPGLGLRLIYFSYDVKMKEKGDIPEGYSVSREKKERFSLILESASTNQTSMYLCASINRETGELFFGEGSRLTVL.

This chain joins TRBV6-5 and TRBJ2-2; no clear D gene. V was clipped by 7 bases and J by 6 bases, with 15 bases between them. CDR1 is MNHEY and CDR2 is SVGAGI in the germline V gene. This CDR3 contains 14 residues. The CDR3 region is CASTIKMASGELFF. CDR3 DNA sequence: TGTGCCAGCACCATAAAAATGGCGTCCGGGGAGCTGTTTTTT.

This chain uses TRBV7-9 with TRBJ2-1, with 7 bases that match TRBD2. V shed 2 bases, J shed 13 bases, and the junction held 5 bases outside the gene matches. The CDR3 totals 12 residues. Germline loops: CDR1 SEHNR, CDR2 FQNEAQ (reference sequence). CDR3 sequence (DNA): TGTGCCAGCAGCTTAACTCGGGACTACCAGTTCTTC. It codes for CASSLTRDYQFF.

This clone has just a few counts. The rearrangement links TRBV9 to TRBJ2-3, with D uncertain. The CDR3 runs to 15 residues. Germline CDR1 is SGDLS and CDR2 is YYNGEE. The V gene lost 2 bases and the J gene lost 2 bases, with 12 bases spanning the gap. This chain's CDR3 is CASSVWHYDTDTQYF. The CDR3 coding sequence is TGTGCCAGCAGCGTTTGGCATTACGACACAGATACGCAGTATTTT.

The chain carries TRBV18 and TRBJ1-5; 7 bases line up with TRBD1. The V gene's germline CDR1 is KGHSH and CDR2 LQKENI. J was trimmed by 6 bases and V by 1 base; bases with no gene match: 6. The CDR3 runs 15 residues. CDR3 loop: CASSPREGGSQPQHF. In DNA, the CDR3 is TGTGCCAGCTCACCACGGGAAGGGGGCAGTCAGCCCCAGCATTTT.

CDR3 sequence (DNA): TGTGCCAGCAGCCCAATCCGGGACACCGGGGAGCTGTTTTTT. Its protein is CASSPIRDTGELFF. This chain links TRBV7-2 with TRBJ2-2; D is uncertain. Trimming took 5 bases from V and 3 from J, leaving 10 bases between them. This CDR3 region has 14 residues. Germline-derived CDR1 and CDR2 are SGHTA and FQGNSA. Combining the CDR3 with reference TRBV7-2 and TRBJ2-2 gives the whole variable domain GAGVSQSPSNKVTEKGKDVELRCDPISGHTALYWYRQSLGQGLEFLIYFQGNSAPDKSGLPSDRFSAERTGGSVSTLTIQRTQQEDSAVYLCASSPIRDTGELFFGEGSRLTVL.

V gene TRBV25-1 combines with J gene TRBJ2-2, with D maybe TRBD2 (7 bases). Trimming took 4 bases from V and 7 from J, leaving 13 bases between them. Per germline, CDR1 MGHDK and CDR2 SYGVNS. The CDR3 covers 14 residues. The CDR3 sequence is CASSVPGGHGELFF. The CDR3 DNA is TGTGCCAGCAGTGTACCGGGGGGCCACGGGGAGCTGTTTTTT.

This clone was seen a handful of times. The chain's CDR3 is CASSFSGRTRGETQYF. In DNA form, the CDR3 reads TGTGCCAGTAGTTTTAGCGGGAGAACCCGAGGGGAGACCCAGTACTTC. This sequence joins TRBV19 and TRBJ2-5, with 9 bases that match TRBD2. V dropped 5 bases and J dropped 5; count of bases not matched to a gene: 12. The germline V gene has CDR1 LNHDA and CDR2 SQIVND (reference sequence). The CDR3 extends over 16 amino acids.